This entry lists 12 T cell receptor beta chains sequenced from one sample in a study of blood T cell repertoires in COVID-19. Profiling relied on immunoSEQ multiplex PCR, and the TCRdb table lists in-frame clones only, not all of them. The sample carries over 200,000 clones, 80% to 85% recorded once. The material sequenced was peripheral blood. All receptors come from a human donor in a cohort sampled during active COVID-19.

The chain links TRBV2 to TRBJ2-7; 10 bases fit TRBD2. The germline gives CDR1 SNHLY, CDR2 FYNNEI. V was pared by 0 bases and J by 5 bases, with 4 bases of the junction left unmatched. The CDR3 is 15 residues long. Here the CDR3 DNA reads TGTGCCAGCAGTGAAGCGGCTAGCGGGAGAAACGAGCAGTACTTC. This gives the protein CASSEAASGRNEQYF.

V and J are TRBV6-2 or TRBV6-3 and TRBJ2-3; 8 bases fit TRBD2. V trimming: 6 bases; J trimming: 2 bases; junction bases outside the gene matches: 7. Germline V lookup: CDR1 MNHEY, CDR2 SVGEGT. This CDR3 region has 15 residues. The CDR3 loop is CASSELAVYTDTQYF. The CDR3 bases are TGTGCCAGCAGCGAACTAGCGGTCTACACAGATACGCAGTATTTT.

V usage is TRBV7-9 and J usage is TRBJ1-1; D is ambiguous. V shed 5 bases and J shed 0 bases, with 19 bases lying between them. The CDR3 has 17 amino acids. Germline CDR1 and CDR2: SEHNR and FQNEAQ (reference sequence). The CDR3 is CASSPLRRIDMNTEAFF. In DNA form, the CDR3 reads TGTGCCAGCAGCCCCCTCCGTCGTATAGACATGAACACTGAAGCTTTCTTT.

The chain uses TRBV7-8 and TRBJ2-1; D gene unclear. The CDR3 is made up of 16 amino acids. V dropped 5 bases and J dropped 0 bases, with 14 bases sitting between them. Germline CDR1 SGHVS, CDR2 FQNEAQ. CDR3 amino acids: CASSTTLASSYNEQFF. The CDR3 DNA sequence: TGTGCCAGCAGCACCACGCTTGCGAGCTCCTACAATGAGCAGTTCTTC.

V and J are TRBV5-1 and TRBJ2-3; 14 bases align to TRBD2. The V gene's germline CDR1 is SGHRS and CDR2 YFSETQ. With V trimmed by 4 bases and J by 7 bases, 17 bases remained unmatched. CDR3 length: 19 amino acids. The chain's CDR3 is CASSLRGLGTSGRDNTQYF. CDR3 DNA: TGCGCCAGCAGCCTCAGAGGTCTAGGGACTAGCGGGAGAGACAATACGCAGTATTTT.

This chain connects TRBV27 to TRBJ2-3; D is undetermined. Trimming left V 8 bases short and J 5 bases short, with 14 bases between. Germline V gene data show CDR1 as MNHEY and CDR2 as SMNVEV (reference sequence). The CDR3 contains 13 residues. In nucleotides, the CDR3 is TGTGCCAGCCGCCCCCGGTCGCGAGATACGCAGTATTTT. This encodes CASRPRSRDTQYF.

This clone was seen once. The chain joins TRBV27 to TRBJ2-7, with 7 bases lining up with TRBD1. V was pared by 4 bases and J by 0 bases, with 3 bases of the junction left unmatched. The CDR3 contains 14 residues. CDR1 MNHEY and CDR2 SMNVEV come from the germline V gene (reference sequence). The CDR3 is CASSSRTGSYEQYF. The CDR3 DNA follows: TGTGCCAGCAGTTCGAGGACAGGCTCCTACGAGCAGTACTTC.

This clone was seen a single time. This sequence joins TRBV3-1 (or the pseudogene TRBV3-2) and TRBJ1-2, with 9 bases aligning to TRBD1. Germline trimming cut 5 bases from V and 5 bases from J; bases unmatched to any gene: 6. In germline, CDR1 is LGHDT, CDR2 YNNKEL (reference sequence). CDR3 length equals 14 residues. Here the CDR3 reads CASSSGTGRYGYTF. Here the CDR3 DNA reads TGTGCCAGCAGCTCCGGGACAGGGAGATATGGCTACACCTTC.

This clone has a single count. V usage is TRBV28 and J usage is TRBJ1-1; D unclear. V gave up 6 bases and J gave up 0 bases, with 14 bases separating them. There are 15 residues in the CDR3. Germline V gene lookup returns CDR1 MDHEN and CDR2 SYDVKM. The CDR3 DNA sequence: TGTGCCAGCAGGCCGCAGTTAAGTTTGAACACTGAAGCTTTCTTT. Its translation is CASRPQLSLNTEAFF. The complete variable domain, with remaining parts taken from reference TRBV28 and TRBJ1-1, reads DVKVTQSSRYLVKRTGEKVFLECVQDMDHENMFWYRQDPGLGLRLIYFSYDVKMKEKGDIPEGYSVSREKKERFSLILESASTNQTSMYLCASRPQLSLNTEAFFGQGTRLTVV.

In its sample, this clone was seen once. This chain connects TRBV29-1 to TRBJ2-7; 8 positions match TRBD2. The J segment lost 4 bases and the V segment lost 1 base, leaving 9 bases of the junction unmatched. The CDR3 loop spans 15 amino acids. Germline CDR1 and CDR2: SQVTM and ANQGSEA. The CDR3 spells CSVEVERGSLYEQYF. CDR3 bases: TGCAGCGTTGAAGTAGAGCGGGGGTCCCTTTACGAGCAGTACTTC.

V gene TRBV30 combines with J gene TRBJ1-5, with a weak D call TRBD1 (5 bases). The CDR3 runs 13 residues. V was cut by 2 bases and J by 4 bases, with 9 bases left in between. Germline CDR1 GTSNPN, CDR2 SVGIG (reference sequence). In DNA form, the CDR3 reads TGTGCCTGGAGTAGGAGGGGAAATCAGCCCCAGCATTTT. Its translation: CAWSRRGNQPQHF.

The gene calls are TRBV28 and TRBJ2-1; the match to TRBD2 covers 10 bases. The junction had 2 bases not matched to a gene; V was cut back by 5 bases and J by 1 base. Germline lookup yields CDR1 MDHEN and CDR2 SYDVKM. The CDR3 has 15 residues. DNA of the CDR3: TGTGCCAGCAGTGATAGCGGGGGGTCCTACAATGAGCAGTTCTTC. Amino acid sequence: CASSDSGGSYNEQFF.